This TCR beta chain was sequenced during a study of cytomegalovirus exposure and HLA in healthy donors. As for the study in general: The roughly 100 million unique TCR beta sequences, from approximately 170 million T cells, were found by an earlier analysis.

The germline CDR1 and CDR2 sequences are SGHKS and YYEKEE (reference sequence). V was pared by 4 bases and J by 4 bases, with 17 bases between. The CDR3 contains 16 residues. PCR was performed using 60 Vbeta and 13 Jbeta primers. Repertoires were generated with immunoSEQ multiplex PCR, while TCRdb's copy carries only in-frame clones and drops some. The sample has fewer than 150,000 clones, roughly three quarters seen once. The specimen was PBMCs. The receptor comes from a woman aged 25 to 39 in good health and CMV-seronegative. The chain links TRBV5-5 to TRBJ1-4, with D perhaps TRBD1 (6 bases). The CDR3 loop is CASSRRTASDNEKLFF. The CDR3 region has the DNA TGTGCCAGCAGCCGCAGGACAGCGTCGGATAATGAAAAACTGTTTTTT. The full variable domain, completed using reference TRBV5-5 and TRBJ1-4, is DAGVTQSPTHLIKTRGQQVTLRCSPISGHKSVSWYQQVLGQGPQFIFQYYEKEERGRGNFPDRFSARQFPNYSSELNVNALLLGDSALYLCASSRRTASDNEKLFFGSGTQLSVL.